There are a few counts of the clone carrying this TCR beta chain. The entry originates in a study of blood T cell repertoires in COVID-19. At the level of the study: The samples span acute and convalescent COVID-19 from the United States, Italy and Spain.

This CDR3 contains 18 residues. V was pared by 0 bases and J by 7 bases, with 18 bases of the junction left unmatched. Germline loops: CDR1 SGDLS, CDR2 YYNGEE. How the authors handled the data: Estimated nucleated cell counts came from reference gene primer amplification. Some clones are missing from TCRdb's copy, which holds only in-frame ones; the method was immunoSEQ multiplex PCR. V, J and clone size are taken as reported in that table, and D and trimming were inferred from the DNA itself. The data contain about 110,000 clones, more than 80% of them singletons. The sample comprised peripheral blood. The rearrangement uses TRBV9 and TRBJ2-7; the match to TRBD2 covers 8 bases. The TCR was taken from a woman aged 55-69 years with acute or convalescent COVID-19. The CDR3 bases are TGTGCCAGCAGCGTAGCGGCCAGCGGGAGTGGACGAACGGGGGAGCAGTACTTC. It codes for CASSVAASGSGRTGEQYF. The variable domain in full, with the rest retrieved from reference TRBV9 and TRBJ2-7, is DSGVTQTPKHLITATGQRVTLRCSPRSGDLSVYWYQQSLDQGLQFLIQYYNGEERAKGNILERFSAQQFPDLHSELNLSSLELGDSALYFCASSVAASGSGRTGEQYFGPGTRLTVT.